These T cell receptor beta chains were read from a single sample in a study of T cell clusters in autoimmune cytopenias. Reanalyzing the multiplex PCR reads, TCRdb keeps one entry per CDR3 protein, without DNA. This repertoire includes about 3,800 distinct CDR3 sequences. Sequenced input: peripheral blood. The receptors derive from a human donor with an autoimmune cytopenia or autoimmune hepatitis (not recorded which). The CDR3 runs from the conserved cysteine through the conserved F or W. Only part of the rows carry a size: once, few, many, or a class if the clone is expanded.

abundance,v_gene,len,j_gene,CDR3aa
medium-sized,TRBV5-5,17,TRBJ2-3,CARSLGIRQGSTDTQYF
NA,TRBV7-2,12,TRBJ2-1,CASSSQGRRQVF
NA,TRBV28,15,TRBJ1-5,CASRLSTGPYQPQHF
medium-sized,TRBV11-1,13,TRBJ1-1,CASRYDRDTEAFF
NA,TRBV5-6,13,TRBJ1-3,CVSRLDAGNTIYF
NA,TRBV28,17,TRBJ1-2,CASSWSPMTGWDYGYTF
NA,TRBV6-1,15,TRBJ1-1,CASSEGWGGNTEAFF
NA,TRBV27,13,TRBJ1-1,CASSGTGATEAFF
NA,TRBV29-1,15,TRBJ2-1,CSVEETTSGYNEQFF
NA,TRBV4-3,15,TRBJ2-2,CASSQVNGYTGELFF
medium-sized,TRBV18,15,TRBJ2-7,CASSPRSGTSYEQYF
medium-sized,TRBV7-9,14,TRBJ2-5,CASSHGQGGETQYF
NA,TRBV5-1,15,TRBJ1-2,CASSPGQPSNYGYTF
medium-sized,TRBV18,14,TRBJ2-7,CASSPSLSSYEQYF
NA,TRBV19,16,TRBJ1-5,CASSIRTGGPNQPQHF
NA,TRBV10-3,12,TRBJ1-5,CAISGGKEPQHF
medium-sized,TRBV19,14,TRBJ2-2,CASSISTDTGELFF
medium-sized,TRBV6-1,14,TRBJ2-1,CASSLSGSYNEQFF
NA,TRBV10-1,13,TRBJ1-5,CASRNRGWQPQHF
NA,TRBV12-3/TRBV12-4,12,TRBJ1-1,CASSLGDTEAFF
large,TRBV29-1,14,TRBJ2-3,CSVGGRGGADTQYF
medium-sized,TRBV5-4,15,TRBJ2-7,CASSLAGSLAYEQYF
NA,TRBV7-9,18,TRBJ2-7,CASSLDDWTGLSDYEQYF
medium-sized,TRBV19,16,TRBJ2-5,CASSVSGRAYQETQYF
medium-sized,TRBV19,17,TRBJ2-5,CASSLRRAGGSGETQYF